This T cell receptor beta chain was recovered during a study of cytomegalovirus exposure and HLA in healthy donors (dated by TCRdb to about 2017). Regarding the research as a whole: According to a later analysis, one platform produced both the roughly 120 validation repertoires and the 730 or so repertoires of the first cohort. The aim of the study was to test whether cataloging public T cell receptors could identify signatures of past pathogen exposure. To predict cytomegalovirus infection status, the study brought together high-throughput TCR immunosequencing, statistical association of individual TCRs with disease status, and machine learning. Besides the first cohort of hundreds of subjects, a separate validation cohort made up of over 95 different subjects was used.

Libraries were prepared through the immunoSEQ multiplex PCR assay. As for the original processing: A statistical classification framework was built for diagnosing cytomegalovirus status from the catalog of TCR beta chain sequences. TCRdb retrieved this table from immuneACCESS and kept in-frame rearrangements only. Not all clones are present; in checked studies, unresolved V genes account for under half, and no reason is known for the remainder. That table supplies the V and J calls and clone size; D and trimming were determined from the DNA. The sample table lists about 280,000 clones, over 75% of them with a count of one. The top ten constitute approximately 0.94% of the sample. From the cysteine through the phenylalanine, the CDR3 covers 17 amino acids. Only the CDR3 region is kept as DNA, spanning 51 bases read in frame from base 1. The germline V gene encodes CDR1 SEHNR and CDR2 FQNEAQ (reference sequence). For this chain, trimming is 5 bases at the V end and 0 bases at the J end, and the number of junction bases without a gene match is 11.

Study-wide findings and limitations: The classifier was reported to diagnose cytomegalovirus status with high specificity and sensitivity in both the original and validation cohorts. Most TCR sequences were seen in very few donors, while some public TCRs were found in many individuals. According to the authors, the approach could potentially be generalized to other disease states and immunological phenotypes. A later analysis found that TCRs clustered in the first cohort also tended to co-occur in the approximately 120 validation repertoires, with just under 95% of cluster scores above 0. All 120 or so repertoires were used to score co-occurrence in the validation cohort in a later analysis, because that analysis had no HLA typing for the cohort. A few of the identified cytomegalovirus-associated TCR beta chains were confirmed in vitro to be specific for cytomegalovirus antigens. The study listed 150 to 200 TCR beta chains as associated with cytomegalovirus.

Separate from the roughly 630-subject first cohort, the validation cohort of 120 subjects was the group to which the donors belonged. About this clone itself: Its antigen remains unidentified. No qualities accompany the bases; no much larger clone lies one base away.

This TCR was recovered from a woman aged 18-29 years in good health and CMV-seronegative. Rearrangement joined TRBV7-9 to TRBJ2-7; TRBD2 aligns with 9 central bases. The sequenced sample was PBMCs. This receptor has the CDR3 CASSPPTSGSLSYEQYF. The nucleotide sequence reads TGTGCCAGCAGCCCACCAACTAGCGGGTCTCTCTCCTACGAGCAGTACTTC.